Listed below are T cell receptor beta chains from one sample, sequenced in a study of cytomegalovirus exposure and HLA in healthy donors. Clones were sequenced by immunoSEQ multiplex PCR, and TCRdb holds only the in-frame ones, with some missing. This sample's table has 120,000 to 150,000 clones. What was sequenced was PBMCs. These receptors were collected from a woman younger than 30 in good health and CMV-seronegative. Each CDR3 is given with its conserved first and last residue. The D gene is left open where the match is weak.

J: TRBJ1-3
V: TRBV28
D: -
DNA: TGTGCCAGCACTGTAATAGGGGCTGTTAGCACCATATATTTT
CDR3: CASTVIGAVSTIYF

J: TRBJ1-3
V: TRBV14
D: -
DNA: TGTGCCAGCAGCCAAGGGCGCCTCCGACAGCTCCTCTCTGGAAACACCATATATTTT
CDR3: CASSQGRLRQLLSGNTIYF

J: TRBJ1-3
V: TRBV4-3
D: -
DNA: TGCGCCAGCAGCCAACGATCGGACAGCTACACTGGAAACACCATATATTTT
CDR3: CASSQRSDSYTGNTIYF

J: TRBJ1-5
V: TRBV19
D: -
DNA: TGTGCCAGTAGTATTCCGAGCGACAGAAATCAGCCCCAGCATTTT
CDR3: CASSIPSDRNQPQHF

J: TRBJ2-3
V: TRBV7-3
D: -
DNA: TGTGCCAGCAGCCCACTAGCCACAGATACGCAGTATTTT
CDR3: CASSPLATDTQYF

J: TRBJ1-5
V: TRBV4-1
D: -
DNA: TGCGCCAGCAGCCACTCCGGGTCATATCAGCCCCAGCATTTT
CDR3: CASSHSGSYQPQHF

J: TRBJ2-5
V: TRBV30
D: TRBD2
DNA: TGTGCCTGGAGGACTAGCGGGACCCAAGAGACCCAGTACTTC
CDR3: CAWRTSGTQETQYF

J: TRBJ1-1
V: TRBV6-5
D: TRBD1
DNA: TGTGCCAGCAGTTACGCCTCAGGGGGCCCTGAAGCTTTCTTT
CDR3: CASSYASGGPEAFF

J: TRBJ2-5
V: TRBV19
D: TRBD2
DNA: TGTGCCAGTAGTATTTTACTAGCGGACCAAGAGACCCAGTACTTC
CDR3: CASSILLADQETQYF

J: TRBJ1-2
V: TRBV30
D: -
DNA: TGTGCCTGGAGTGTGACAGTTTCGTATGGCTACACCTTC
CDR3: CAWSVTVSYGYTF

J: TRBJ2-4
V: TRBV5-1
D: -
DNA: TGCGCCAGCAGCCACCAGGACATTCAGTACTTC
CDR3: CASSHQDIQYF

J: TRBJ1-2
V: TRBV5-6
D: -
DNA: TGTGCCAGCAGCTTGGGGGTGCCCGGGGGTGGCTACACCTTC
CDR3: CASSLGVPGGGYTF

J: TRBJ2-1
V: TRBV19
D: TRBD2
DNA: TGTGCCAGTAGTCCTCTACCGGGACTAGCGGGAGACCTCTCCTACAATGAGCAGTTCTTC
CDR3: CASSPLPGLAGDLSYNEQFF

J: TRBJ1-1
V: TRBV19
D: -
DNA: TGTGCCAGTAGTATAGATCCGGGTTCGAATACTGAAGCTTTCTTT
CDR3: CASSIDPGSNTEAFF

J: TRBJ2-2
V: TRBV5-4
D: TRBD2
DNA: TGTGCCAGCAGCTCTGAGGCGGGAGGGATAAACACCGGGGAGCTGTTTTTT
CDR3: CASSSEAGGINTGELFF

J: TRBJ1-5
V: TRBV5-5
D: -
DNA: TGTGCCAGCAGCTTGGGTCCGGTAACGAATCAGCCCCAGCATTTT
CDR3: CASSLGPVTNQPQHF

J: TRBJ2-1
V: TRBV30
D: TRBD1
DNA: TGTGCCTGCGACAGGGGACGGGTCAATGAGCAGTTCTTC
CDR3: CACDRGRVNEQFF

J: TRBJ1-1
V: TRBV29-1
D: -
DNA: TGCAGCGTCCGACAGAACAGTATGAACACTGAAGCTTTCTTT
CDR3: CSVRQNSMNTEAFF

J: TRBJ1-2
V: TRBV27
D: -
DNA: TGTGCCAGCAGTATACGGACACCTTACACCTTC
CDR3: CASSIRTPYTF

J: TRBJ2-5
V: TRBV5-4
D: TRBD2
DNA: TGTGCCAGCAGCTCGCCGGGGATCGGGAGGGCTCCAAACAAAGAGACCCAGTACTTC
CDR3: CASSSPGIGRAPNKETQYF

J: TRBJ2-7
V: TRBV6-5
D: TRBD2
DNA: TGTGCCAGCACTAGGACTAGCGGTAGCTCCTACGAGCAGTACTTC
CDR3: CASTRTSGSSYEQYF

J: TRBJ1-5
V: TRBV6-6
D: TRBD1
DNA: TGTGCCAGCAGTTTCGAGGGACAGGCCCATTTT
CDR3: CASSFEGQAHF

J: TRBJ2-7
V: TRBV30
D: -
DNA: TGTGCCTGGAGTGTAGGCACGGGGGAGCAGTACTTC
CDR3: CAWSVGTGEQYF

J: TRBJ1-1
V: TRBV6-1
D: TRBD1
DNA: TGTGCCAGCAGAGTTGAGCCAGGGGGAACTGAAGCTTTCTTT
CDR3: CASRVEPGGTEAFF

J: TRBJ2-3
V: TRBV10-3
D: -
DNA: TGTGCCACCCAAAAATCAAACGGGGGCACAGATACGCAGTATTTT
CDR3: CATQKSNGGTDTQYF

J: TRBJ2-1
V: TRBV9
D: TRBD2
DNA: TGTGCCAGCAGCGTAGCTCTCTCGGGACTAGCGGGAAACAATGAGCAGTTCTTC
CDR3: CASSVALSGLAGNNEQFF

J: TRBJ2-1
V: TRBV13
D: -
DNA: TGTGCCAGCAGCCGAGGCCGGCCCTACAATGAGCAGTTCTTC
CDR3: CASSRGRPYNEQFF

J: TRBJ2-4
V: TRBV7-7
D: -
DNA: TGTGCTAGCAGTCAACCCTTCCGGGACAAAGGCATTCAGTACTTC
CDR3: CASSQPFRDKGIQYF

J: TRBJ2-2
V: TRBV9
D: TRBD2
DNA: TGTGCCAGCAGCGAGGAAGGGTCCCGGGCTAGCGGGAGTTTCACCGGGGAGCTGTTTTTT
CDR3: CASSEEGSRASGSFTGELFF

J: TRBJ2-3
V: TRBV9
D: TRBD2
DNA: TGTGCCAGCAGCGTAAAAGGGGTCCTAGCGGGAGTTGCAGATACGCAGTATTTT
CDR3: CASSVKGVLAGVADTQYF

J: TRBJ2-1
V: TRBV18
D: -
DNA: TGTGCCAGCTCGCCACTCCCCTTACAGGGCAGGCTCAATGAGCAGTTCTTC
CDR3: CASSPLPLQGRLNEQFF

J: TRBJ1-1
V: TRBV30
D: -
DNA: TGTGCCTGGAGTATAGTTGGGGGCAGGGAAGCTTTCTTT
CDR3: CAWSIVGGREAFF

J: TRBJ2-3
V: TRBV10-2
D: -
DNA: TGCGCCAGCAGTGAATTCCCGCTTAGCGGAGGAGTCACAGATACGCAGTATTTT
CDR3: CASSEFPLSGGVTDTQYF

J: TRBJ2-7
V: TRBV19
D: TRBD2
DNA: TGTGCCAGTAGTTCCCCGGGAGGGAACGAGCAGTACTTC
CDR3: CASSSPGGNEQYF

J: TRBJ1-1
V: TRBV5-3
D: -
DNA: TGTGCCAGAAGCTTGTTGGCTCAGGGGAACACTGAAGCTTTCTTT
CDR3: CARSLLAQGNTEAFF

J: TRBJ2-5
V: TRBV7-7
D: TRBD2
DNA: TGTGCCAGCAGCCAGGGACTAGCGGGAGGAGAGACCCAGTACTTC
CDR3: CASSQGLAGGETQYF

J: TRBJ1-1
V: TRBV12-5
D: TRBD1
DNA: TGTGCTAGTGGTTCATCAAGGACAGGGACTGAAGCTTTCTTT
CDR3: CASGSSRTGTEAFF

J: TRBJ2-2
V: TRBV6-1
D: -
DNA: TGTGCCAGCAGGGAGAGGGGGTTCACCGGGGAGCTGTTTTTT
CDR3: CASRERGFTGELFF

J: TRBJ2-1
V: TRBV10-3
D: TRBD2
DNA: TGTGCCATCAGTCCCACTGGGGCTAGCGGGAGCAATGAGCAGTTCTTC
CDR3: CAISPTGASGSNEQFF

J: TRBJ1-2
V: TRBV28
D: -
DNA: TGTGCCAGCAGTTTCAGTGATGGCTACACCTTC
CDR3: CASSFSDGYTF

J: TRBJ2-3
V: TRBV11-3
D: -
DNA: TGTGCCAGCAGCCACCGATGGGGAGACGATACGCAGTATTTT
CDR3: CASSHRWGDDTQYF

J: TRBJ2-5
V: TRBV2
D: TRBD2
DNA: TGTGCCAGCATGGTAGCGGGAGGGCAAGAGACCCAGTACTTC
CDR3: CASMVAGGQETQYF

J: TRBJ2-1
V: TRBV7-8
D: TRBD2
DNA: TGTGCCAGCAGCGAACGGACTAGCGGGAGAATGTTCTACAATGAGCAGTTCTTC
CDR3: CASSERTSGRMFYNEQFF

J: TRBJ1-5
V: TRBV5-6
D: -
DNA: TGTGCCAGCAGCTTGGTAGGACAGCAAAATCAGCCCCAGCATTTT
CDR3: CASSLVGQQNQPQHF

J: TRBJ1-6
V: TRBV5-6
D: -
DNA: TGTGCCAGCAGCTTGGGATCCGGGACATTATATTCACCCCTCCACTTT
CDR3: CASSLGSGTLYSPLHF

J: TRBJ2-1
V: TRBV15
D: -
DNA: TGTGCCACCAGCAGATCCCGGGCTAGCGACAAATACAATGAGCAGTTCTTC
CDR3: CATSRSRASDKYNEQFF

J: TRBJ2-1
V: TRBV9
D: TRBD2
DNA: TGTGCCAGCAGCGCGGGACTAGCGGGACTTGAAAATGAGCAGTTCTTC
CDR3: CASSAGLAGLENEQFF

J: TRBJ1-1
V: TRBV5-1
D: TRBD1
DNA: TGCGCCAGCAGTGACGGGACAGGGAGCCTAGAGGCTTTCTTT
CDR3: CASSDGTGSLEAFF

J: TRBJ1-5
V: TRBV19
D: TRBD1
DNA: TGTGCCAGTAGTATAGGGACAGGGTACAATCAGCCCCAGCATTTT
CDR3: CASSIGTGYNQPQHF

J: TRBJ2-1
V: TRBV6-1
D: -
DNA: TGTGCCAGCAGTGAAGTACCGCAGGTGGGTGAGCAGTTCTTC
CDR3: CASSEVPQVGEQFF

J: TRBJ2-3
V: TRBV5-5
D: -
DNA: TGTGCCAGCAGCTTGGTGGCGGAGCGCCCAGTGCCAGATACGCAGTATTTT
CDR3: CASSLVAERPVPDTQYF